This T cell receptor (beta chain) was recorded in a study of T cells expressing NK-cell markers. About the research overall: TCR beta repertoires came from sorted CD3+CD56+NKG2C+, CD3+CD56+NKG2C- and CD3+CD56-NKG2C+ T cells. One of eight sequenced donors was HCMV-seronegative; the other seven were seropositive.

Study results and limitations: Of CD8+ T cells, 1.0-7.0% belonged to dominant NKG2C+ clonotypes in five to seven donors.

As to this clonotype: Its antigen is unknown.

The CDR3 totals 15 residues. CDR1 and CDR2 from the germline V gene are DFQATT and SNEGSKA (reference sequence). Generation of TCR beta cDNA was performed by 5'RACE template switching incorporating UMIs. TCRdb re-called the 5' RACE reads and gives one entry per CDR3 protein, without DNA. Here the sample table reports about 21,000 distinct CDR3 sequences. The V call is TRBV20-1, the J call TRBJ1-3; checking the TCRdb D call of TRBD1 is not possible without DNA. This TCR derives from a man aged 18-70 years in good health. The source material was blood T cells: a sorted CD56 or NKG2C T cell subset, CD4+ or CD8+ T cells, or bulk PBMC T cells (not recorded which). CDR3 sequence: CSAFDRGRSQNTIYF.